The present T cell receptor beta chain was sequenced within a study of radiotherapy plus CTLA-4 blockade in lung cancer. On the study more broadly: Overall, roughly 18% of patients showed an objective response, while about 29% attained disease control.

The study treated chemo-refractory metastatic non-small-cell lung cancer patients with focal radiation plus ipilimumab CTLA-4 blockade. In regard to this clone: What it binds is unknown.

Broader study findings: Clones of tumor-derived TCRs expanded in blood after radiotherapy plus ipilimumab. Alongside interferon-beta, early blood T cell clone dynamics were reportedly the best predictor of response.

Generated by immunoSEQ multiplex PCR, the TCRdb table keeps only in-frame clones and is missing some. Among 75,000 to 100,000 clones listed, around nine tenths were seen once. The sequence was collected from a human donor with non-small cell lung cancer that progressed on radiotherapy plus ipilimumab. The sequenced sample was peripheral blood, obtained from a patient treated with radiotherapy plus ipilimumab.

CDR3 sequence reads: CASSEGPAGNTIYF. The CDR3 DNA is TGTGCCAGCAGTGAAGGCCCAGCCGGAAACACCATATATTTT. The rearrangement uses TRBV6-5 and TRBJ1-3; D is ambiguous. Trimming took off 5 bases at V and 4 bases at J, with 12 bases between the two ends. Germline CDR1 and CDR2: MNHEY and SVGAGI. The CDR3 runs to 14 residues.